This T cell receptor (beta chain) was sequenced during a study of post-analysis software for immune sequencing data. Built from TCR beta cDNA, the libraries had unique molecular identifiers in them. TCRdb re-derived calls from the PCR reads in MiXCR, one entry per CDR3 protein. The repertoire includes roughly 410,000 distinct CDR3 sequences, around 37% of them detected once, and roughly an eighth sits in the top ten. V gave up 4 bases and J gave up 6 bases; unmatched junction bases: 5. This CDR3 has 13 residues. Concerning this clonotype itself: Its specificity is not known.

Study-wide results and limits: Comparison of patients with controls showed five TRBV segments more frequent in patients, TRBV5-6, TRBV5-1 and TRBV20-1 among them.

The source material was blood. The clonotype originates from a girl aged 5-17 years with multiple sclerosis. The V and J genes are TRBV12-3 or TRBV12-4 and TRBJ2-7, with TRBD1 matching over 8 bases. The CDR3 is CASSWTGRPEQYF. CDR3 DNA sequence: TGTGCCAGCAGTTGGACAGGGAGGCCCGAGCAGTACTTC.